Described below is a single TCR beta chain sequence and its context. Its antigen is undetermined. The sample holds other DNA sequences that translate to the same CDR3. Time point described: week 11, during vaccination. Doses comprised 300 ug of mutant IDH1 20-mer peptide each, plus topical imiquimod. Clones were sequenced by immunoSEQ multiplex PCR, and TCRdb holds only the in-frame ones, with some missing. The sample lists 100,000 to 150,000 clones, about four fifths occurring once. This sample was included in a study of a mutant IDH1 vaccine in newly diagnosed glioma. Findings and limits, study-wide: Immune responses induced by vaccination arose in 90% to 95% of the patients.

Germline V gives CDR1 SGDLS, CDR2 YYNGEE. V lost 3 bases to trimming and J lost 1 base, with 13 bases between them. This CDR3 has 15 amino acids. The material was PBMCs, obtained from a glioma patient whose treatment included an IDH1 peptide vaccine. The receptor's source is a middle-aged man with glioma. The V and J genes are TRBV9 and TRBJ1-1, with D possibly TRBD1 on 6 matching bases. The CDR3 reads CASSAGTLGNTEAFF. The CDR3 DNA reads TGTGCCAGCAGCGCCGGGACATTGGGGAACACTGAAGCTTTCTTT.